The present TCR beta chain was sequenced within a study of shared clonotypes between healthy human individuals. At the level of the study: The plates for each donor numbered three CD4 naive, three CD4 memory, two CD8 naive and one CD8 memory.

This clone occurred once. Its antigen is not known. The data were produced by immunoSEQ multiplex PCR, yet TCRdb's version contains in-frame clones alone and is incomplete. The sample consists of under 2,500,000 clones, 90% to 97% of them appearing once. Overall study findings and caveats: Memory subsets generally showed lower estimated richness than naive subsets.

The CDR3 length is 14 residues. With 5 bases clipped from V and 7 bases from J, the junction kept 7 bases outside the gene matches. Germline loops: CDR1 SGHDT, CDR2 YYEEEE. The donors were all Caucasian adults (living in Nashville, Tennessee). The chain recombines TRBV5-6 with TRBJ2-1; 9 bases fit TRBD2. The sequence came from a man aged 18 to 35 in good health. The sample was naive CD4+ T cells sorted from blood. Described subset: CD45RA+ positively selected. The CDR3 coding sequence is TGTGCCAGCAGGTTAGCGGGAGAGGTTAATGAGCAGTTCTTC. Residues: CASRLAGEVNEQFF.